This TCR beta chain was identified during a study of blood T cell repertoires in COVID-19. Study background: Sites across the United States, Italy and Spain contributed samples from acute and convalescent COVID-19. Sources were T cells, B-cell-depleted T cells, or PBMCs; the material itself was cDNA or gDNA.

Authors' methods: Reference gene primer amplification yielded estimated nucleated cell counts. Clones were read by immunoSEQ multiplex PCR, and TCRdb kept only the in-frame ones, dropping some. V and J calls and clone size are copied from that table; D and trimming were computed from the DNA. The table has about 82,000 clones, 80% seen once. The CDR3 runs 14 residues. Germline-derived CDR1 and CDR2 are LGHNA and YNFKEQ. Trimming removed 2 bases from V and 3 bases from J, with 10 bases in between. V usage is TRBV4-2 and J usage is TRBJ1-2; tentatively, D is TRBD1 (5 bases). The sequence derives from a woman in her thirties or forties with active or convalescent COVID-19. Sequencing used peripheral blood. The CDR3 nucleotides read TGTGCCAGCAGCCAAACCCCGACAGACTATGGCTACACCTTC. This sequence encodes CASSQTPTDYGYTF.